This TCR beta chain appears in the sequencing data of a study of blood T cell repertoires in COVID-19. On the study more broadly: Donors in the United States, Italy and Spain gave samples during acute or convalescent COVID-19.

Only in-frame clones appear in the TCRdb table, and some are missing; sequencing was by immunoSEQ multiplex PCR. Of a few hundred thousand clones in the sample, around 80% are singletons; the top ten hold around 5%. In terms of age and location, participants ranged from roughly 18 to 90 years and lived in about 25 US areas. Cohorts were assigned according to the clinical history that participants reported. Exposed participants encountered a COVID-19 case during the 2 weeks preceding study entry. Germline assignment: CDR1 SGHAT and CDR2 FQNNGV. Germline trimming cut 5 bases from V and 2 bases from J; bases unmatched to any gene: 13. The CDR3 consists of 18 residues.

Sequenced sample: PBMCs or T cells enriched from blood (not recorded which). The TCR sequence derives from a man in his forties who had been exposed to COVID-19. The chain recombines TRBV11-2 with TRBJ2-1; 9 positions match TRBD1. The DNA for the CDR3 is TGTGCCAGCAGCACAAGACAGGGGGGGTCCGTTACCTACAATGAGCAGTTCTTC. Amino acid sequence: CASSTRQGGSVTYNEQFF.